This record concerns one T cell receptor beta chain sequence. Per germline, CDR1 SGHNT and CDR2 YYREEE (reference sequence). Trimming shortened V by 0 bases and J by 3 bases, and 6 bases separated the two germline ends. This CDR3 region has 13 residues. The sample comes from a study of blood T cell repertoires in COVID-19. Authors' analysis steps: Estimation of nucleated cell counts relied on the amplification of reference gene primers. Clones were sequenced by immunoSEQ multiplex PCR, and TCRdb holds only the in-frame ones, with some missing. V and J calls plus clone size are reproduced from that table; the DNA served to infer D and trimming. There are almost 80,000 clones in the sample; about 93% occur only once, and 0.65% to 0.95% lies in the top ten.

This rearrangement joins TRBV5-4 to TRBJ2-5; tentatively, D is TRBD1 (5 bases). Sequenced material: peripheral blood. This sequence was found in a woman of 80 years or more with acute or convalescent COVID-19. CDR3 sequence reads: CASSLGGEETQYF. CDR3 bases: TGTGCCAGCAGCTTGGGGGGCGAAGAGACCCAGTACTTC.